The sequence of this TCR beta chain was determined in a study of cytomegalovirus exposure and HLA in healthy donors. CDR3 length equals 13 residues. CDR1 SGHDT and CDR2 YYEEEE come from the germline V gene. V was trimmed by 4 bases and J by 4 bases, leaving 11 bases between them. Study-wide findings and caveats: It emerged from a later analysis that several of the most significant clusters appeared to be linked to common viral pathogens. Based on reports, TCR beta sequences accurately predicted HLA-A and HLA-B alleles for most subjects. On later analysis, the bulk of CMV-associated TCR beta chains appeared to be HLA-restricted. Segments of the TCR beta V type were, in most cases, productive about 87% or about 30% of the time in an earlier analysis.

As regards this clone: Its antigen is as yet unknown.

Primers for the PCR totalled 60 Vbeta and 13 Jbeta. This table comes from immunoSEQ multiplex PCR, and its TCRdb copy is limited to in-frame clones, with some not included. The sample lists about 130,000 clones, around 80% occurring once. The chain has TRBV5-6 and TRBJ1-1; D gene unclear. Sequenced material: PBMCs. This TCR came from a woman in her fifties or sixties in good health and CMV-seropositive. The CDR3 protein is CASSPGAGTEAFF. DNA for the CDR3: TGTGCCAGCAGCCCCGGCGCGGGCACTGAAGCTTTCTTT.